This is a list of T cell receptor beta chains from one sample in a study of blood T cell repertoires in COVID-19. The assay was immunoSEQ multiplex PCR, and TCRdb's table has in-frame clones only and misses some. In the table there are roughly 60,000 clones, about 88% of which are singletons. The source material was peripheral blood. These receptors originate from a human donor with active COVID-19. The donor label of this sample is uncertain. The CDR3 runs from the conserved cysteine through the conserved F or W. Each record gives: V gene, clone size, J gene, D gene, CDR3 DNA, CDR3 protein. D genes are given only for firm matches. Some rows mark clone size as missing; the rest say once, few, many or name a class of expanded clone.

V: TRBV30; size: once; J: TRBJ1-1; D: -; DNA: TGTGCCTCCGGACTGAGTCTCATGAACACTGAAGCTTTCTTT; CDR3: CASGLSLMNTEAFF
V: TRBV9; size: -; J: TRBJ2-3; D: TRBD2; DNA: TGTGCCAGCAGCCCCTACCGACTAGCGGCTAGCACAGATACGCAGTATTTT; CDR3: CASSPYRLAASTDTQYF
V: TRBV5-4; size: -; J: TRBJ2-7; D: -; DNA: TGTGCCAGCAGGGAGGGCCTCCACGAGCAGTACTTC; CDR3: CASREGLHEQYF
V: TRBV2; size: -; J: TRBJ1-5; D: -; DNA: TGTGCCAGCAGCTCCGAGGGTGGAGGGACCCTGAGCAATCAGCCCCAGCATTTT; CDR3: CASSSEGGGTLSNQPQHF
V: TRBV10-2; size: -; J: TRBJ2-1; D: -; DNA: TGCGCCAGCGGGTGGCAGGGGGGTTACAATGAGCAGTTCTTC; CDR3: CASGWQGGYNEQFF
V: TRBV13; size: -; J: TRBJ2-7; D: TRBD1; DNA: TGTGCCAGCAGCTGGGGGACAGGGCCTTCCTACGAGCAGTACTTC; CDR3: CASSWGTGPSYEQYF
V: TRBV5-1; size: -; J: TRBJ2-2; D: TRBD2; DNA: TGCGCCAGCAGCTTGACTGCTAGCGGGGGGGCCGGGGAGCTGTTTTTT; CDR3: CASSLTASGGAGELFF
V: TRBV7-9; size: -; J: TRBJ2-2; D: TRBD2; DNA: TGTGCCAGCAGCTTCTGGACTAGCGGACGGCAAAGGGCCGGGGAGCTGTTTTTT; CDR3: CASSFWTSGRQRAGELFF
V: TRBV5-4; size: -; J: TRBJ2-7; D: TRBD1; DNA: TGTGCCAGCAGCCTCCCCCCCGGACAGGGGAGCTCCTACGAGCAGTACTTC; CDR3: CASSLPPGQGSSYEQYF
V: TRBV9; size: -; J: TRBJ2-4; D: TRBD2; DNA: TGTGCCAGCAGCGTAGGCGGGGGGAAAAACATTCAGTACTTC; CDR3: CASSVGGGKNIQYF
V: TRBV29-1; size: -; J: TRBJ2-3; D: TRBD2; DNA: TGCAGCGTTGGGGGACAGGCTAGCGGGAGCCCAGATACGCAGTATTTT; CDR3: CSVGGQASGSPDTQYF
V: TRBV15; size: -; J: TRBJ2-2; D: -; DNA: TGTGCCACCAGCAGTTCTGGGGGAGGCAGCACCGGGGAGCTGTTTTTT; CDR3: CATSSSGGGSTGELFF
V: TRBV7-9; size: -; J: TRBJ1-3; D: -; DNA: TGTGCCAGCAGCTTACCATCCCCCTCTGGAAACACCATATATTTT; CDR3: CASSLPSPSGNTIYF
V: TRBV4-2; size: -; J: TRBJ2-4; D: -; DNA: TGTGCCAGCAGCCCTGAACTAGCCAAAAACATTCAGTACTTC; CDR3: CASSPELAKNIQYF
V: TRBV9; size: -; J: TRBJ2-1; D: TRBD2; DNA: TGTGCCAGCAGCGTAGCCGCAAGACTAGCGACCTACAATGAGCAGTTCTTC; CDR3: CASSVAARLATYNEQFF
V: TRBV4-1; size: -; J: TRBJ1-3; D: TRBD1; DNA: TGCGCCAGCAGCCCCCCCACAGGGGGAGAATACCTCGTGAACACCATATATTTT; CDR3: CASSPPTGGEYLVNTIYF
V: TRBV12-3/TRBV12-4; size: -; J: TRBJ2-7; D: -; DNA: TGTGCCAGCAGTTCCAGACTCGTTCACGAGCAGTACTTC; CDR3: CASSSRLVHEQYF
V: TRBV2; size: -; J: TRBJ1-2; D: -; DNA: TGTGCCAGCAGTGAGACGGGTGGCTACACCTTC; CDR3: CASSETGGYTF
V: TRBV5-6; size: -; J: TRBJ1-6; D: TRBD1; DNA: TGTGCCAGCAGCTTCGACAGGGTGTCCCCCTATAATTCACCCCTCCACTTT; CDR3: CASSFDRVSPYNSPLHF
V: TRBV29-1; size: -; J: TRBJ1-3; D: -; DNA: TGCAGCGTCCCCCTCTCTGGAAACACCATATATTTT; CDR3: CSVPLSGNTIYF
V: TRBV5-1; size: -; J: TRBJ1-2; D: TRBD1; DNA: TGCGCCAGCAGCCTTCAGGGACAGGGGAACTATGGCTACACCTTC; CDR3: CASSLQGQGNYGYTF
V: TRBV27; size: -; J: TRBJ1-1; D: TRBD1; DNA: TGTGCCAGCAGTAACCGACAGGGATACACTGAAGCTTTCTTT; CDR3: CASSNRQGYTEAFF
V: TRBV11-3; size: -; J: TRBJ2-7; D: -; DNA: TGTGCCAGCAGCCCGGGACAAATCTACGAGCAGTACTTC; CDR3: CASSPGQIYEQYF
V: TRBV15; size: -; J: TRBJ2-5; D: -; DNA: TGTGCCACCAGCAGAGATCGACGGGGAACCCAGTACTTC; CDR3: CATSRDRRGTQYF
V: TRBV2; size: -; J: TRBJ1-2; D: -; DNA: TGTGCCAGCCGTAACAGGGACTATGGCTACACCTTC; CDR3: CASRNRDYGYTF
V: TRBV7-8; size: -; J: TRBJ2-4; D: TRBD2; DNA: TGTGCCAGCAGCTTAGATATACTAGCGGGGGGTGTTGCCAAAAACATTCAGTACTTC; CDR3: CASSLDILAGGVAKNIQYF
V: TRBV3-1/TRBV3-2; size: -; J: TRBJ1-1; D: TRBD1; DNA: TGTGCCAGCAGCCGGAAGGACAGGGATAGGGCTGAAGCTTTCTTT; CDR3: CASSRKDRDRAEAFF
V: TRBV5-1; size: -; J: TRBJ2-5; D: TRBD1; DNA: TGCGCCAGCAGCTTGGGGACAGGACAAGAGACCCAGTACTTC; CDR3: CASSLGTGQETQYF
V: TRBV3-1/TRBV3-2; size: -; J: TRBJ1-1; D: -; DNA: TGTGCCAGCAGCCCAGCGGGATACATGAACACTGAAGCTTTCTTT; CDR3: CASSPAGYMNTEAFF
V: TRBV18; size: -; J: TRBJ1-2; D: -; DNA: TGTGCCAGCTCACCAAGGACAGACGATGGCTACACCTTC; CDR3: CASSPRTDDGYTF
V: TRBV6-2/TRBV6-3; size: -; J: TRBJ2-7; D: TRBD1; DNA: TGTGCCAGCAGTTACTCGAGGTTCCGGACAGGGGCGCCGTACGAGCAGTACTTC; CDR3: CASSYSRFRTGAPYEQYF
V: TRBV5-1; size: -; J: TRBJ1-5; D: -; DNA: TGCGCCAGCAGCTTGGATCCGTATAGCAATCAGCCCCAGCATTTT; CDR3: CASSLDPYSNQPQHF
V: TRBV28; size: -; J: TRBJ1-1; D: TRBD1; DNA: TGTGCCAGCAGCCGGGACAGGGGAAAAGCTTTCTTT; CDR3: CASSRDRGKAFF
V: TRBV11-2; size: few; J: TRBJ2-1; D: -; DNA: TGTGCCAGCCTCGGGACTCCCTACAATGAGCAGTTCTTC; CDR3: CASLGTPYNEQFF
V: TRBV18; size: -; J: TRBJ2-3; D: -; DNA: TGTGCCAGCTCACCTGCAACCCGAGGGCAGTCAGATACGCAGTATTTT; CDR3: CASSPATRGQSDTQYF
V: TRBV4-1; size: -; J: TRBJ1-1; D: -; DNA: TGCGCCAGCAGCCCCGAGGCAGGGTCGAGCACTGAAGCTTTCTTT; CDR3: CASSPEAGSSTEAFF
V: TRBV3-1/TRBV3-2; size: -; J: TRBJ2-3; D: TRBD2; DNA: TGTGCCAGCAGCCACCGCGGGGGGAGCACAGATACGCAGTATTTT; CDR3: CASSHRGGSTDTQYF
V: TRBV5-5; size: -; J: TRBJ2-5; D: TRBD2; DNA: TGTGCCAGCAGCTTGGCCTTTGGGACTAGCCGGGACGGAGAGACCCAGTACTTC; CDR3: CASSLAFGTSRDGETQYF
V: TRBV28; size: -; J: TRBJ1-2; D: -; DNA: TGTGCCAGCAGTTTAAGGGGAAATGGCTACACCTTC; CDR3: CASSLRGNGYTF
V: TRBV10-3; size: -; J: TRBJ2-7; D: TRBD1; DNA: TGTGCCTCAGGACAGGGGGCGAGAGAGCAGTACTTC; CDR3: CASGQGAREQYF
V: TRBV11-2; size: -; J: TRBJ2-7; D: -; DNA: TGTGCCAGCAGCTTAGTTAGGGGCCTAGGCGAGCAGTACTTC; CDR3: CASSLVRGLGEQYF
V: TRBV7-9; size: -; J: TRBJ1-1; D: -; DNA: TGTGCCAGCAGCTTAGGACAGATTGAAGCTTTCTTT; CDR3: CASSLGQIEAFF
V: TRBV27; size: -; J: TRBJ2-4; D: -; DNA: TGTGCCAGCAGTTTATTGGTAGCGGAGGGAGGCAAAAACATTCAGTACTTC; CDR3: CASSLLVAEGGKNIQYF
V: TRBV6-6; size: -; J: TRBJ2-5; D: -; DNA: TGTGCCAGCAGTTACGGTGAGGAGACCCAGTACTTC; CDR3: CASSYGEETQYF
V: TRBV6-2/TRBV6-3; size: -; J: TRBJ2-7; D: -; DNA: TGTGCCAGCAGTGACAGTTGGAGCTACGAGCAGTACTTC; CDR3: CASSDSWSYEQYF
V: TRBV4-2; size: -; J: TRBJ1-6; D: -; DNA: TGTGCCAGCAGCCAGGCTACAGGTCTCGGGCCCCTCCACTTT; CDR3: CASSQATGLGPLHF
V: TRBV7-8; size: -; J: TRBJ1-2; D: -; DNA: TGTGCCAGCAGCTTCCGGGGGGCGGAACATGGCTACACCTTC; CDR3: CASSFRGAEHGYTF
V: TRBV9; size: -; J: TRBJ2-4; D: -; DNA: TGTGCCAGCAGCGTAGATATTGGTCGGCAAGGGGGTAGCATTCAGTACTTC; CDR3: CASSVDIGRQGGSIQYF
V: TRBV27; size: -; J: TRBJ2-7; D: TRBD2; DNA: TGTGCCAGCAGTCCGTGGGAGCGGGAGGGGACCTACGAGCAGTACTTC; CDR3: CASSPWEREGTYEQYF
V: TRBV3-1/TRBV3-2; size: -; J: TRBJ1-1; D: -; DNA: TGTGCCAGCCAATCGGGGACAGAAGCTTTCTTT; CDR3: CASQSGTEAFF
V: TRBV6-5; size: -; J: TRBJ1-6; D: -; DNA: TGTGCCAGCACTAACCTAGGACAGACAAATTCACCCCTCCACTTT; CDR3: CASTNLGQTNSPLHF
V: TRBV7-8; size: -; J: TRBJ1-5; D: TRBD1; DNA: TGTGCCAGCAGCTACCGGCCCCGGGACAGGGTAATCCAGCCCCAGCATTTT; CDR3: CASSYRPRDRVIQPQHF
V: TRBV5-1; size: -; J: TRBJ1-6; D: -; DNA: TGCGCCAGCAGTTCTCAGGGTCTGGGTAATTCACCCCTCCACTTT; CDR3: CASSSQGLGNSPLHF
V: TRBV7-6; size: -; J: TRBJ1-1; D: -; DNA: TGTGCCAGCAGCCCGGACAGCCTAGGGACTGAAGCTTTCTTT; CDR3: CASSPDSLGTEAFF
V: TRBV4-1; size: -; J: TRBJ1-6; D: -; DNA: TGCGCCAGCAGCCAAGCGAGCTCCTATAATTCACCCCTCCACTTT; CDR3: CASSQASSYNSPLHF
V: TRBV7-3; size: -; J: TRBJ1-1; D: -; DNA: TGTGCCAGCAGGCAGGGTGGGGACACTGAAGCTTTCTTT; CDR3: CASRQGGDTEAFF
V: TRBV5-1; size: -; J: TRBJ2-7; D: -; DNA: TGCGCCAGCAGCTTGCAGGGTAAGGGATACGAGCAGTACTTC; CDR3: CASSLQGKGYEQYF